The next 23 T cell receptor beta chains were all read from a single sample in a study of vaccination effects on CD4 cells after COVID-19. Data came from immunoSEQ multiplex PCR; TCRdb stores just in-frame clones and leaves some out. This repertoire shows tens of thousands of clones, approximately 64% found once; its top ten account for nearly 9%. Their cognate antigens are unknown. Sequencing in the ViraFEST assay came after antigen-specific CD4+ T cells had been expanded with viral peptide pools, which were used to stimulate PBMC. A roughly 10-day culture period preceded the isolation of CD4+ T cells. Each person got two doses of an mRNA SARS-CoV-2 vaccine, BNT162b2 or mRNA-1273. Source: CD4+ T cells from PBMCs cultured with SARS-CoV-2 spike peptides, taken after COVID-19 vaccination. The receptors come from a human donor who received a COVID-19 vaccine.

This clone was recorded a few times. The gene calls are TRBV19 and TRBJ2-6; the D gene could be TRBD1 or TRBD2 (6 bases each). CDR3 length: 17 amino acids. V lost 5 bases to trimming and J lost 0 bases, with 14 bases between them. Germline CDR1 is LNHDA and CDR2 is SQIVND (reference sequence). CDR3 protein: CASSGGTYTSGANVLTF. The CDR3 DNA sequence: TGTGCCAGTAGTGGGGGGACATACACCTCTGGGGCCAACGTCCTGACTTTC.

The rearrangement uses TRBV4-2 and TRBJ1-2; TRBD1 matches at 9 bases. The CDR3 is 14 amino acids. Germline V gene lookup returns CDR1 LGHNA and CDR2 YNFKEQ. V shed 4 bases, J shed 6 bases, and the junction held 6 bases outside the gene matches. The CDR3 sequence is CASSLWTGEHGYTF. Written as DNA, the CDR3 is TGTGCCAGCAGCCTTTGGACAGGGGAACATGGCTACACCTTC.

The genes are TRBV5-1 and TRBJ2-3; TRBD2 might be the D (6 bases). The CDR3 extends over 14 amino acids. V dropped 2 bases and J dropped 2 bases, with 9 bases sitting between them. Germline assignment: CDR1 SGHRS and CDR2 YFSETQ. CDR3 loop: CASSLLANTDTQYF. The CDR3 DNA follows: TGCGCCAGCAGCTTACTAGCAAACACAGATACGCAGTATTTT.

V gene TRBV19 combines with J gene TRBJ1-5; D is unresolved. The CDR3 spans 14 residues. Germline CDR1 reads LNHDA; CDR2 reads SQIVND (reference sequence). V was pared by 10 bases and J by 2 bases, with 15 bases between. CDR3 sequence reads: CATLRSGGNQPQHF. The CDR3 DNA follows: TGTGCCACCCTCCGATCGGGTGGCAATCAGCCCCAGCATTTT.

The genes are TRBV5-1 and TRBJ2-5; 9 nucleotides align to TRBD1. This CDR3 region has 15 residues. V trimming: 4 bases; J trimming: 5 bases; junction bases outside the gene matches: 9. Germline V gene sequence: CDR1 SGHRS, CDR2 YFSETQ. CDR3 coding DNA: TGCGCCAGCAGCCTTCGGACAGGGGCGGGGGAGACCCAGTACTTC. Amino acids: CASSLRTGAGETQYF.

The rearrangement joins TRBV18 to TRBJ2-7, with D perhaps TRBD2 (7 bases). CDR3 length equals 14 residues. CDR1 and CDR2 from the germline V gene are KGHSH and LQKENI. V dropped 5 bases and J dropped 3 bases, with 14 bases sitting between them. Here the CDR3 reads CASSGGAASYEQYF. DNA of the CDR3: TGTGCCAGCTCAGGGGGGGCAGCCAGCTACGAGCAGTACTTC.

The chain couples TRBV12-3 or TRBV12-4 to TRBJ1-2; no firm D call. CDR3 length: 13 residues. Trimming took off 6 bases at V and 4 bases at J, with 12 bases between the two ends. Here the CDR3 DNA reads TGTGCCAGCAGGGATACATCTCCCTATGGCTACACCTTC. It is translated as CASRDTSPYGYTF.

This clone was seen once. This chain joins TRBV5-1 and TRBJ1-2; possibly TRBD1 for D (6 bases). CDR1 is SGHRS and CDR2 is YFSETQ in the germline V gene. V was cut by 1 base and J by 7 bases, with 14 bases left in between. The CDR3 spans 14 residues. The CDR3, as DNA: TGCGCCAGCAGCTTGATGCCGGGGGGCAGTGGCTACACCTTC. Translated: CASSLMPGGSGYTF.

The J gene is TRBJ1-2, the V gene TRBV3-1 (or the pseudogene TRBV3-2); the D is unclear. This CDR3 spans 14 amino acids. Trimming shortened V by 0 bases and J by 1 base, and 6 bases separated the two germline ends. Germline V gene data show CDR1 as LGHDT and CDR2 as YNNKEL (reference sequence). CDR3 protein: CASSQDLFNYGYTF. The CDR3 bases are TGTGCCAGCAGCCAAGATCTGTTTAACTATGGCTACACCTTC.

The chain has TRBV5-6 and TRBJ2-5; the match to TRBD2 covers 11 bases. With V trimmed by 1 base and J by 4 bases, 3 bases remained unmatched. CDR3 length: 15 residues. Germline-derived CDR1 and CDR2 are SGHDT and YYEEEE. Here the CDR3 reads CASSLIAGGGETQYF. The DNA of the CDR3 is TGTGCCAGCAGCTTGATAGCGGGGGGGGGAGAGACCCAGTACTTC. The complete variable domain, with remaining parts taken from reference TRBV5-6 and TRBJ2-5, reads DAGVTQSPTHLIKTRGQQVTLRCSPKSGHDTVSWYQQALGQGPQFIFQYYEEEERQRGNFPDRFSGHQFPNYSSELNVNALLLGDSALYLCASSLIAGGGETQYFGPGTRLLVL.

The V gene is TRBV7-7, the J gene TRBJ2-1, with TRBD2 matching over 9 bases. The V gene's germline CDR1 is SSHAT and CDR2 FNYEAQ (reference sequence). V shed 1 base and J 5 bases; nucleotides not matched to a gene: 9. CDR3 length equals 17 residues. The CDR3 sequence: CASSLGTSAGGNNEQFF. DNA of the CDR3: TGTGCCAGCAGCTTAGGAACCTCGGCGGGGGGGAACAATGAGCAGTTCTTC.

This clone was found once. V gene TRBV5-1 combines with J gene TRBJ2-4; D is unclear. The ends were cut back, 1 base at V and 5 bases at J, with 7 bases in the middle. Germline assignment: CDR1 SGHRS and CDR2 YFSETQ. This CDR3 contains 13 residues. The CDR3 nucleotides are TGCGCCAGCAGCTTGTCCGCACAAAACATTCAGTACTTC. Protein product: CASSLSAQNIQYF.

The chain employs TRBV5-4 and TRBJ1-2, with D possibly matching TRBD1 (5 bases). Germline V CDR1 and CDR2: SGHNT, YYREEE (reference sequence). The V gene lost 0 bases and the J gene lost 6 bases, with 9 bases spanning the gap. CDR3 length: 13 residues. The CDR3: CASSLERGDGYTF. The DNA for the CDR3 is TGTGCCAGCAGCTTGGAAAGGGGTGATGGCTACACCTTC. The entire variable domain, with the rest obtained from reference TRBV5-4 and TRBJ1-2, is as follows: ETGVTQSPTHLIKTRGQQVTLRCSSQSGHNTVSWYQQALGQGPQFIFQYYREEENGRGNFPPRFSGLQFPNYSSELNVNALELDDSALYLCASSLERGDGYTFGSGTRLTVV.

This clone was counted once. This sequence joins TRBV3-1 (or the pseudogene TRBV3-2) and TRBJ2-4; 10 bases are shared with TRBD1. This CDR3 has 14 amino acids. The V segment lost 5 bases and the J segment 4 bases; nucleotides outside the gene matches: 2. Germline V lookup: CDR1 LGHDT, CDR2 YNNKEL (reference sequence). The CDR3 loop reads CASSVDRGKNIQYF. The CDR3 bases are TGTGCCAGCAGCGTGGACAGGGGGAAAAACATTCAGTACTTC.

The genes are TRBV19 and TRBJ1-1; 7 nucleotides agree with TRBD1. Germline V CDR1 and CDR2: LNHDA, SQIVND (reference sequence). V was clipped by 3 bases and J by 8 bases; unmatched bases: 12. The CDR3 consists of 15 residues. The CDR3 is CASSIVQLKTGEAFF. DNA for the CDR3: TGTGCCAGTAGTATCGTGCAATTAAAGACAGGGGAAGCTTTCTTT.

The genes are TRBV19 and TRBJ1-1; unclear D gene. V gave up 9 bases and J gave up 12 bases, with 20 bases separating them. Per the germline V gene, CDR1 is LNHDA and CDR2 is SQIVND (reference sequence). This CDR3 is built from 12 residues. CDR3 protein: CASSYMGSVSFF. The CDR3 nucleotides read TGTGCCAGCAGTTATATGGGGTCAGTATCTTTCTTT.

The rearrangement uses TRBV10-1 and TRBJ2-1; D call uncertain. The germline V gene encodes CDR1 WNHNN and CDR2 SYGVQD (reference sequence). V was trimmed by 10 bases and J by 5 bases, leaving 12 bases between them. CDR3 length equals 12 residues. This chain's CDR3 is CATEEPNNEQFF. In DNA, the CDR3 is TGCGCCACCGAGGAACCGAACAATGAGCAGTTCTTC.

The chain carries TRBV10-1 and TRBJ2-2; D is uncertain. Germline loops: CDR1 WNHNN, CDR2 SYGVQD (reference sequence). The CDR3 sequence is 14 residues long. V lost 4 bases to trimming and J lost 2 bases, with 8 bases between them. CDR3 loop: CASSVNINTGELFF. Here the CDR3 DNA reads TGCGCCAGCAGTGTTAACATTAACACCGGGGAGCTGTTTTTT.

The chain uses TRBV6-5 and TRBJ1-5, with D maybe TRBD1 (5 bases). V was clipped by 8 bases and J by 4 bases, with 15 bases between them. The CDR3 spans 14 residues. Germline V gene lookup returns CDR1 MNHEY and CDR2 SVGAGI. This CDR3 reads CASGLPGGNQPQHF. The CDR3 nucleotides are TGTGCCAGCGGATTGCCTGGGGGGAATCAGCCCCAGCATTTT.

This clone has just a few counts. The rearrangement uses TRBV21-1 and TRBJ1-1; the D call of TRBD1 is as the table states it, not checked on the DNA. TRBV21-1 has pseudogene status. The CDR3 length is 20 residues. In nucleotides, the CDR3 is TGTGCCAGCAGCAAGATTAAAACGGGGACAGGGGGTTTTTTGAACACTGAAGCTTTCTTT. Protein sequence: CASSKIKTGTGGFLNTEAFF.

The rearrangement links TRBV2 to TRBJ2-5; possibly TRBD1 for D (6 bases). This CDR3 comprises 14 residues. V lost 8 bases and J 1 base, leaving 14 bases between the germline ends. Germline CDR1 is SNHLY and CDR2 is FYNNEI. For the CDR3, the DNA is TGTGCCAGCGTATATTACAGGGTCCAAGAGACCCAGTACTTC. Amino acid sequence: CASVYYRVQETQYF. The whole variable domain, filled in from reference TRBV2 and TRBJ2-5, reads EPEVTQTPSHQVTQMGQEVILRCVPISNHLYFYWYRQILGQKVEFLVSFYNNEISEKSEIFDDQFSVERPDGSNFTLKIRSTKLEDSAMYFCASVYYRVQETQYFGPGTRLLVL.

V is TRBV6-2 or TRBV6-3 and J is TRBJ1-5; D might be TRBD1 (6 bases). Trimming removed 0 bases from V and 10 bases from J, with 16 bases in between. Germline assignment: CDR1 MNHEY and CDR2 SVGEGT. CDR3 length equals 15 residues. The CDR3 nucleotides are TGTGCCAGCAGTTACTCGAGCCAGGGGAGTCAACCCCAGCATTTT. Its translation is CASSYSSQGSQPQHF.

The V and J genes are TRBV5-4 and TRBJ2-7; D is ambiguous. V lost 1 base, J lost 1 base, and 12 bases lay in between. Germline CDR1 reads SGHNT; CDR2 reads YYREEE (reference sequence). This CDR3 has 15 amino acids. The CDR3 reads CASSLIGSRSYEQYF. The CDR3 nucleotides are TGTGCCAGCAGCTTGATTGGGTCTAGATCCTACGAGCAGTACTTC.